This T cell receptor (beta chain) appears in the sequencing data of a study of cytotoxic CD8 clonotypes in ibrutinib-treated CLL. Study-level points and caveats: An increase in clonality occurred at ibrutinib response, followed by a return toward baseline at progression.

The CDR3 consists of 15 residues. Germline CDR1 KGHSH, CDR2 LQKENI. Trimming removed 3 bases at V and 8 bases at J, with 19 bases between. The source of around 2 micrograms of genomic DNA for TCR beta libraries was cryopreserved PBMCs. Assay: immunoSEQ multiplex PCR; the TCRdb copy retains only in-frame clones and omits some. Of around 77,000 clones in the sample, around 84% were seen once. Concerning this clone: As yet, its antigen is unknown.

This specimen consisted of PBMCs, obtained at disease progression, from a patient treated with ibrutinib. The V gene is TRBV18, the J gene TRBJ1-2; the D gene is possibly TRBD1 (5 bases). The sequence derives from a human donor with chronic lymphocytic leukemia. In DNA form, the CDR3 reads TGTGCCAGCTCACCGAACCAATGGGGGAGAGACGGCTACACCTTC. Its protein is CASSPNQWGRDGYTF.